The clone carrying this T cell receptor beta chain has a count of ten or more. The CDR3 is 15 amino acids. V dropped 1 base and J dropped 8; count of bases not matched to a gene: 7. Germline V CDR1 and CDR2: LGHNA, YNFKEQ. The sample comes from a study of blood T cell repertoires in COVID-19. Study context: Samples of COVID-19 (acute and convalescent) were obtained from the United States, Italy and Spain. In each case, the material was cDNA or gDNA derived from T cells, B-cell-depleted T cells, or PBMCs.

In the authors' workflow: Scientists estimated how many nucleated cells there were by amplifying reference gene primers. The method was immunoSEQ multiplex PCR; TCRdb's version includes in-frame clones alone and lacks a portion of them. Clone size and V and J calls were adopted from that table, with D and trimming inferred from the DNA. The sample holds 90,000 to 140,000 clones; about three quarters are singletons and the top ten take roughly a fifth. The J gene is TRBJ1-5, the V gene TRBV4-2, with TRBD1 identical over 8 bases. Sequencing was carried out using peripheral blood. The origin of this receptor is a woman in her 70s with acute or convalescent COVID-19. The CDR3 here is CASSQGSQGVKPQHF. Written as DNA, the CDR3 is TGTGCCAGCAGCCAAGGATCACAGGGGGTTAAGCCCCAGCATTTT.